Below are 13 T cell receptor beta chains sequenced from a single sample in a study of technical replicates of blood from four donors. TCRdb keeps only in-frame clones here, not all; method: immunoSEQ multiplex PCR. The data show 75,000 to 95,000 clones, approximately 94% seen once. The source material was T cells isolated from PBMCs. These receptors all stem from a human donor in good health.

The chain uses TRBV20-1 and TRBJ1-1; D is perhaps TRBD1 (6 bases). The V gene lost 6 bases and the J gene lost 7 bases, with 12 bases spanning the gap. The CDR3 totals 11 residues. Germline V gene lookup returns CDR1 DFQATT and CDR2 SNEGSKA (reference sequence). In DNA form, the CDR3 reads TGCAGTGCAAGCGGACAGTTTGAAGCTTTCTTT. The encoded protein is CSASGQFEAFF.

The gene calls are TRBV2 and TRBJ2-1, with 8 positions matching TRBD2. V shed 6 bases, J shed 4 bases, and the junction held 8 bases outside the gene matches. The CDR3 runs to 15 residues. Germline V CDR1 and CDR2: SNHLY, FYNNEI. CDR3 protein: CASSPRPSGYNEQFF. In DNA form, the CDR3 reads TGTGCCAGCAGCCCCAGGCCTAGCGGGTACAATGAGCAGTTCTTC.

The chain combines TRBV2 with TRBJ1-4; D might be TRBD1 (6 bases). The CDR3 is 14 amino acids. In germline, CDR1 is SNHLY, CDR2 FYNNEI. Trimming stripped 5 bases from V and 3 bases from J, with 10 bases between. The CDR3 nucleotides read TGTGCCAGCAGTCAGGACAGCTCTAATGAAAAACTGTTTTTT. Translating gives CASSQDSSNEKLFF.

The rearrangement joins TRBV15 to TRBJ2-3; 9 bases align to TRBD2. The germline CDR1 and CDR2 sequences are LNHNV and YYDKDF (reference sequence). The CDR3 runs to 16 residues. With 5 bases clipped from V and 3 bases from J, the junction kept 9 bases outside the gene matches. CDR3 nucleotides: TGTGCCACCAGCCCCTCAGGAGCGGGAGGAACAGATACGCAGTATTTT. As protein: CATSPSGAGGTDTQYF. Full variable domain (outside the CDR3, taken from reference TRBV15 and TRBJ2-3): DAMVIQNPRYQVTQFGKPVTLSCSQTLNHNVMYWYQQKSSQAPKLLFHYYDKDFNNEADTPDNFQSRRPNTSFCFLDIRSPGLGDTAMYLCATSPSGAGGTDTQYFGPGTRLTVL.

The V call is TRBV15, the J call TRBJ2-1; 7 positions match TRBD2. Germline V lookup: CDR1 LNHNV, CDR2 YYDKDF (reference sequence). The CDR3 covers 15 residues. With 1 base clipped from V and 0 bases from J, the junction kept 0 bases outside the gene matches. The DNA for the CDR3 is TGTGCCACCAGCAGAGGCGGGGGCTCCTACAATGAGCAGTTCTTC. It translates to CATSRGGGSYNEQFF.

This CDR3 reads CASSKTGGTEAFF. CDR3 nucleotide sequence: TGCGCCAGCAGCAAAACAGGGGGCACTGAAGCTTTCTTT. The rearrangement links TRBV5-1 to TRBJ1-1; 8 bases fit TRBD1. Germline CDR1 and CDR2: SGHRS and YFSETQ. The CDR3 has 13 residues. J lost 4 bases, V lost 4 bases, and 3 bases had no gene match.

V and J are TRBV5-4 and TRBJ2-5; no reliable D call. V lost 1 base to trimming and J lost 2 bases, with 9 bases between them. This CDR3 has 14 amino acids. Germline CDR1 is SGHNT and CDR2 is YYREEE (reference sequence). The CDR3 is CASSLSAVQETQYF. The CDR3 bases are TGTGCCAGCAGCTTGTCCGCAGTTCAAGAGACCCAGTACTTC.

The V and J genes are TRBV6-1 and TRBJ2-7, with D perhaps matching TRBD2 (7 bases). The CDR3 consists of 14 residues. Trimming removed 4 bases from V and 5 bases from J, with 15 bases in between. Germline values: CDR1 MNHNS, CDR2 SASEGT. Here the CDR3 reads CASSVTGGLNEQYF. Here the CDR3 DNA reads TGTGCCAGCAGTGTTACGGGGGGCTTGAACGAGCAGTACTTC.

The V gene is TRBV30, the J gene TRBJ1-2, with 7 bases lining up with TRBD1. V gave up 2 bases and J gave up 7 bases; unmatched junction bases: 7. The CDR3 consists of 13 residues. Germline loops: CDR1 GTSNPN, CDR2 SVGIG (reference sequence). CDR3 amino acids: CAWSRSQGGGYTF. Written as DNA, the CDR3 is TGTGCCTGGAGTCGATCCCAGGGGGGTGGCTACACCTTC.

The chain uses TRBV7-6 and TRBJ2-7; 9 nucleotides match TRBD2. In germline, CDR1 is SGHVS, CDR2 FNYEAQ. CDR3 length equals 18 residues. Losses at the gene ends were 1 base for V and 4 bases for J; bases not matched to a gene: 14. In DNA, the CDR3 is TGTGCCAGCAGCTTAGGAGTGGCTAGCGGGGACCTGTCGTACGAGCAGTACTTC. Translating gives CASSLGVASGDLSYEQYF.

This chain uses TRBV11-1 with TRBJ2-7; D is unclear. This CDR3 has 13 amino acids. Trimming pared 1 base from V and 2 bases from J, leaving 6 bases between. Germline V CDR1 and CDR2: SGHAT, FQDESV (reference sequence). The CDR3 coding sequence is TGTGCCAGCAGCTTAGTAGGAGCCTACGAGCAGTACTTC. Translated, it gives CASSLVGAYEQYF.

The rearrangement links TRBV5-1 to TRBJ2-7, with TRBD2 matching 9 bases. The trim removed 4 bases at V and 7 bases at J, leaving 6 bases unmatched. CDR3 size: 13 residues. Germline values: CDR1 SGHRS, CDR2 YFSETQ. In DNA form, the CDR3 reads TGCGCCAGCAGCCAGATAGCGGGGGATGAGCAGTACTTC. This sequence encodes CASSQIAGDEQYF.

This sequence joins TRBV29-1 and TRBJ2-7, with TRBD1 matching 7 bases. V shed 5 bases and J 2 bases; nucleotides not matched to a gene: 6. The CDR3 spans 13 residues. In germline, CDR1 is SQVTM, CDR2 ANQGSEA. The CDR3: CSVYGTVTYEQYF. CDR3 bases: TGCAGCGTTTATGGGACAGTTACCTACGAGCAGTACTTC.